The source of this T cell receptor beta chain is a study of CD8 T cells in ankylosing spondylitis. TCRdb analysed the 5' RACE reads with MiXCR anew, one entry per CDR3 protein. The table records around 330,000 distinct CDR3 sequences, approximately 10% of them present only once. From germline, CDR1 is ENHRY and CDR2 SYGVKD. The V end was cut by 2 bases, the J end by 7 bases, with 6 bases between. The CDR3 spans 12 residues. This clonotype was detected ten times or more. The chain carries TRBV10-3 and TRBJ2-1, with unresolved D. This receptor was taken from a female donor with ankylosing spondylitis or in good health (not recorded which). The sample consisted of blood, either unsorted or a sorted T cell fraction (not recorded which). The CDR3: CAISERANEQFF. The CDR3 DNA follows: TGTGCCATCAGTGAGAGGGCTAATGAGCAGTTCTTC.